This T cell receptor beta chain was captured in a study of blood T cell repertoires in COVID-19. Study as a whole: Sites in the United States, Italy and Spain provided acute and convalescent COVID-19 samples. The cDNA or gDNA used as material had been derived from T cells, B-cell-depleted T cells, or PBMCs.

How the authors handled the data: Reference gene primer amplification gave nucleated cell count estimates. Assay used: immunoSEQ multiplex PCR; TCRdb lists only in-frame clones, some missing. V and J calls and clone size are those listed in that table; D and trimming were worked out from the DNA. Among 200,000 to 250,000 clones listed, around four fifths were seen once. This CDR3 is 13 amino acids long. V shed 8 bases and J shed 1 base, with 11 bases lying between them. Per the germline V gene, CDR1 is SEHNR and CDR2 is FQNEAQ (reference sequence). The J gene is TRBJ1-1, the V gene TRBV7-9; D is possibly TRBD1 (5 bases). This TCR came from an elderly woman with active or convalescent COVID-19. The specimen sequenced was peripheral blood. CDR3 amino acids: CASRQTPNTEAFF. For the CDR3, the DNA is TGTGCCAGCCGACAGACTCCGAACACTGAAGCTTTCTTT. Filled out from reference TRBV7-9 and TRBJ1-1, the complete variable domain reads DTGVSQNPRHKITKRGQNVTFRCDPISEHNRLYWYRQTLGQGPEFLTYFQNEAQLEKSRLLSDRFSAERPKGSFSTLEIQRTEQGDSAMYLCASRQTPNTEAFFGQGTRLTVV.